These 11 T cell receptor beta chains originate from one sample sequenced in a study of spatial heterogeneity in lung cancer. MiXCR, applied by TCRdb to the 5' RACE reads, yields one record per CDR3 protein. The sample yields fewer than 100,000 distinct CDR3 sequences, 15% to 20% seen once. Regarding time point: blood at routine non-recurrence follow-up after resection. Sample: PBMCs, taken at follow-up. The origin of the receptors is a male donor with early-stage non-small cell lung cancer.

This clonotype was observed a handful of times. The chain joins TRBV5-6 to TRBJ1-2; D unresolved. Trimming pared 2 bases from V and 5 bases from J, leaving 10 bases between. Germline CDR1 SGHDT, CDR2 YYEEEE. This CDR3 has 13 amino acids. CDR3 DNA: TGTGCCAGCAGCTTATCTCGGGGATATGGCTACACCTTC. Protein sequence: CASSLSRGYGYTF.

The J gene is TRBJ1-2, the V gene TRBV20-1, with unresolved D. Trimming took off 3 bases at V and 4 bases at J, with 9 bases between the two ends. CDR3 length: 12 amino acids. CDR1 and CDR2 (germline): DFQATT, SNEGSKA (reference sequence). The CDR3 region has the DNA TGCAGTGCTAGGCCTACTGGCTATGGCTACACCTTC. Amino acid sequence: CSARPTGYGYTF.

This clonotype has more than one count but fewer than ten. V and J are TRBV20-1 and TRBJ2-7; D is undetermined. Germline V gene sequence: CDR1 DFQATT, CDR2 SNEGSKA (reference sequence). V lost 0 bases and J lost 4, with 4 bases in between. The CDR3 contains 11 residues. The CDR3, as DNA: TGCAGTGCTAGAGATTCTTACGAGCAGTACTTC. Amino acids: CSARDSYEQYF.

This clonotype was counted ten times or more. The CDR3 loop is CASSTLTDTQYF. CDR3 sequence (DNA): TGTGCCAGCAGTACCCTGACAGATACGCAGTATTTT. The chain links TRBV3-1 to TRBJ2-3; no clear D. CDR3 size: 12 residues. Germline V gene data show CDR1 as LGHDT and CDR2 as YNNKEL (reference sequence). V gave up 6 bases and J gave up 3 bases, with 7 bases separating them.

CDR3: CASSPGDRNQPQHF. The CDR3 region has the DNA TGTGCCAGCAGTCCAGGGGACCGGAATCAGCCCCAGCATTTT. The chain recombines TRBV6-6 with TRBJ1-5, with D possibly being TRBD1 (6 bases). CDR1 MNHNY and CDR2 SVGAGI come from the germline V gene (reference sequence). This CDR3 spans 14 amino acids. V dropped 5 bases and J dropped 4 bases, with 12 bases sitting between them.

The rearrangement links TRBV7-8 to TRBJ1-1, with TRBD1 matching over 8 bases. CDR3 length: 14 residues. Unmatched junction bases numbered 6, after V lost 5 bases and J lost 4 bases. Looked up from germline, CDR1 is SGHVS and CDR2 is FQNEAQ. In DNA, the CDR3 is TGTGCCAGCAGCCCAGGGGGCAGGGGCACTGAAGCTTTCTTT. It encodes CASSPGGRGTEAFF.

The chain couples TRBV18 to TRBJ2-1; D remains ambiguous. This CDR3 has 11 residues. Trimming removed 5 bases from V and 9 bases from J, with 8 bases in between. Germline loops: CDR1 KGHSH, CDR2 LQKENI. As DNA, the CDR3 is TGTGCCAGCTCAGGGATGGTTGAGCAGTTCTTC. Its protein is CASSGMVEQFF.

The V and J genes are TRBV10-3 and TRBJ2-5; 10 bases are shared with TRBD2. V was clipped by 4 bases and J by 2 bases; unmatched bases: 7. Germline V lookup: CDR1 ENHRY, CDR2 SYGVKD. The CDR3 is 16 residues long. CDR3 in amino acids: CAISGKGLAAQETQYF. As DNA, the CDR3 is TGTGCCATCAGTGGTAAAGGACTAGCGGCACAAGAGACCCAGTACTTC.

The rearrangement joins TRBV27 to TRBJ2-3; 14 bases align to TRBD2. Germline-derived CDR1 and CDR2 are MNHEY and SMNVEV (reference sequence). The CDR3 covers 15 residues. With 5 bases clipped from V and 12 bases from J, the junction kept 10 bases outside the gene matches. CDR3 loop: CASSLEGTSGSGQYF. The CDR3 DNA sequence: TGTGCCAGCAGTCTAGAGGGGACTAGCGGGAGTGGCCAGTATTTT.

This chain uses TRBV2 with TRBJ1-1; D call uncertain. Trimming left V 8 bases short and J 1 base short, with 11 bases between. This CDR3 has 13 residues. The germline gives CDR1 SNHLY, CDR2 FYNNEI. Here the CDR3 reads CASLRGRNTEAFF. The CDR3 DNA follows: TGTGCCAGCCTGCGAGGGAGGAACACTGAAGCTTTCTTT.

This clonotype was counted many times. This chain uses TRBV7-9 with TRBJ1-2, with TRBD1 identical over 8 bases. CDR3 length: 13 amino acids. J was trimmed by 7 bases and V by 6 bases; bases with no gene match: 7. Germline loops: CDR1 SEHNR, CDR2 FQNEAQ (reference sequence). CDR3 region: CASSTDRGRGYTF. CDR3 nucleotide sequence: TGTGCCAGCAGTACCGACAGGGGACGTGGCTACACCTTC.